Included here is one T cell receptor beta chain sequence, with context. TCRdb reanalysed the RT-PCR reads using MiXCR and keeps one entry per CDR3 protein. The sample records approximately 720,000 distinct CDR3 sequences, 14% being singletons. This CDR3 contains 16 residues. V gave up 0 bases and J gave up 4 bases, with 14 bases separating them. CDR1 is SGHRS and CDR2 is YFSETQ in the germline V gene. Sequencing was carried out using memory CD4+ T cells from blood. This sequence was found in a female donor in good health, serving as a healthy control. The J gene is TRBJ1-3, the V gene TRBV5-1, with D possibly matching TRBD1 (5 bases). The CDR3 here is CASSLGGRARGNTIYF. The CDR3, as DNA: TGCGCCAGCAGCTTGGGGGGCCGGGCCCGAGGAAACACCATATATTTT. The whole variable domain, remainder taken from reference TRBV5-1 and TRBJ1-3, is KAGVTQTPRYLIKTRGQQVTLSCSPISGHRSVSWYQQTPGQGLQFLFEYFSETQRNKGNFPGRFSGRQFSNSRSEMNVSTLELGDSALYLCASSLGGRARGNTIYFGEGSWLTVV.